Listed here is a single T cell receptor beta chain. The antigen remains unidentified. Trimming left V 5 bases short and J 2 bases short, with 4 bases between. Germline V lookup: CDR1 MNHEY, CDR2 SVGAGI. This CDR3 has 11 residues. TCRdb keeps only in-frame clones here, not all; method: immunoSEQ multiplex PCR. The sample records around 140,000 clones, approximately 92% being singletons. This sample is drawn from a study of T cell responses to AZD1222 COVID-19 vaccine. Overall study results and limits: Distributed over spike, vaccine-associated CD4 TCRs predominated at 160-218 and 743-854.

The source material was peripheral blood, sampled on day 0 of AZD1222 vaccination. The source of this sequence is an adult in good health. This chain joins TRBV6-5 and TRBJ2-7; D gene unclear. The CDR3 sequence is CASSRAYEQYF. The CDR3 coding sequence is TGTGCCAGCAGTCGAGCCTACGAGCAGTACTTC.